The next 27 T cell receptor beta chains were all read from a single sample in a study of cytotoxic CD8 clonotypes in ibrutinib-treated CLL. Generated by immunoSEQ multiplex PCR, the TCRdb table keeps only in-frame clones and is missing some. The sample holds about 92,000 clones, roughly three quarters seen once. The specimen was PBMCs, collected after 24 months of ibrutinib treatment. The receptor set was obtained from a human donor with chronic lymphocytic leukemia.

CDR3 amino acids: CASSTRTGGGQETQYF. CDR3 DNA: TGCGCCAGCAGCACCCGGACAGGGGGCGGGCAAGAGACCCAGTACTTC. The chain carries TRBV5-1 and TRBJ2-5; 11 bases agree with TRBD1. The CDR3 is 16 amino acids. Losses at the gene ends were 4 bases for V and 2 bases for J; bases not matched to a gene: 7. Germline V gene sequence: CDR1 SGHRS, CDR2 YFSETQ.

This clone was detected only a few times. The chain recombines TRBV18 with TRBJ1-2; 7 nucleotides align to TRBD1. Germline values: CDR1 KGHSH, CDR2 LQKENI. The CDR3 extends over 13 amino acids. The V segment lost 4 bases and the J segment 4 bases; nucleotides outside the gene matches: 3. CDR3 bases: TGTGCCAGCTCACGACAGGGTTTCTATGGCTACACCTTC. This gives the protein CASSRQGFYGYTF.

The rearrangement joins TRBV19 to TRBJ2-1; possibly TRBD2 for D (6 bases). The germline V gene encodes CDR1 LNHDA and CDR2 SQIVND (reference sequence). The germline V and J ends were trimmed by 5 bases and 7 bases, with 21 bases remaining between them. The CDR3 contains 16 residues. CDR3 loop: CASSPPGVAKGNEQFF. The CDR3 DNA is TGTGCCAGTAGTCCTCCGGGAGTAGCGAAGGGGAATGAGCAGTTCTTC.

This chain uses TRBV19 with TRBJ2-2; TRBD1 aligns across 9 bases. The CDR3 totals 13 residues. With V trimmed by 11 bases and J by 7 bases, 8 bases remained unmatched. Germline V gives CDR1 LNHDA, CDR2 SQIVND (reference sequence). The CDR3 DNA sequence: TGTGCCGCCGGGACAGGGAAGATCGGGGAGCTGTTTTTT. Translated, it gives CAAGTGKIGELFF.

The chain joins TRBV5-1 to TRBJ2-7; 8 positions match TRBD1. This CDR3 contains 15 residues. CDR1 and CDR2 (germline): SGHRS, YFSETQ. V was pared by 4 bases and J by 5 bases, with 11 bases of the junction left unmatched. DNA of the CDR3: TGCGCCAGCAGCCCTCGGCGGACAGGGCAGAACGAGCAGTACTTC. Translated: CASSPRRTGQNEQYF. Full variable domain (missing parts from reference TRBV5-1 and TRBJ2-7): KAGVTQTPRYLIKTRGQQVTLSCSPISGHRSVSWYQQTPGQGLQFLFEYFSETQRNKGNFPGRFSGRQFSNSRSEMNVSTLELGDSALYLCASSPRRTGQNEQYFGPGTRLTVT.

The rearrangement joins TRBV27 to TRBJ1-1, with D possibly TRBD1 on 5 matching bases. The CDR3 has 15 residues. V dropped 5 bases and J dropped 0 bases, with 13 bases sitting between them. CDR1 and CDR2 from the germline V gene are MNHEY and SMNVEV (reference sequence). The DNA of the CDR3 is TGTGCCAGCAGTGTACGACAGTTAATGAACACTGAAGCTTTCTTT. It yields the protein CASSVRQLMNTEAFF.

V gene TRBV7-9 combines with J gene TRBJ1-3, with 7 bases matching TRBD1. After removal of 4 bases from V and 8 bases from J, the junction contained 11 bases not matched to a gene. This CDR3 contains 15 residues. Germline V gene data show CDR1 as SEHNR and CDR2 as FQNEAQ (reference sequence). Here the CDR3 reads CASSSRTGRSDTIYF. CDR3 DNA sequence: TGTGCCAGCAGCTCGAGGACAGGCCGATCGGACACCATATATTTT.

The chain joins TRBV2 to TRBJ2-7; 14 positions agree with TRBD2. Germline trimming cut 6 bases from V and 3 bases from J; bases unmatched to any gene: 4. In germline, CDR1 is SNHLY, CDR2 FYNNEI. The CDR3 length is 15 residues. CDR3 bases: TGTGCCAGCAGGGTGGGGACTAGCGGGAGCTACGAGCAGTACTTC. It codes for CASRVGTSGSYEQYF.

This rearrangement joins TRBV7-2 to TRBJ1-3; D uncertain. The CDR3 length is 15 residues. V lost 0 bases to trimming and J lost 4 bases, with 10 bases between them. CDR1 is SGHTA, CDR2 FQGNSA, per germline. The CDR3, as DNA: TGTGCCAGCAGCTTAGCCCCGAGACCCGGAAACACCATATATTTT. Residues: CASSLAPRPGNTIYF.

This chain links TRBV11-2 with TRBJ2-1; D may be TRBD2 (5 bases). Looked up from germline, CDR1 is SGHAT and CDR2 is FQNNGV. Trimming stripped 0 bases from V and 12 bases from J, with 12 bases between. This CDR3 is 13 amino acids long. The CDR3 loop is CASSLDLGERQFF. The CDR3 nucleotides read TGTGCCAGCAGCTTAGATTTGGGAGAAAGGCAGTTCTTC.

This chain uses TRBV7-9 with TRBJ2-3; 16 bases are a match to TRBD2. The junction had 3 bases not matched to a gene; V was cut back by 5 bases and J by 10 bases. Germline values: CDR1 SEHNR, CDR2 FQNEAQ (reference sequence). This CDR3 contains 14 residues. The CDR3 here is CASSLGLAGGAQYF. CDR3 DNA: TGTGCCAGCAGCCTGGGACTAGCGGGAGGGGCGCAGTATTTT.

This clone was observed a handful of times. The rearrangement uses TRBV27 and TRBJ1-6; 7 bases map to TRBD1. The germline V gene encodes CDR1 MNHEY and CDR2 SMNVEV (reference sequence). The length of the CDR3 is 16 residues. V shed 2 bases, J shed 6 bases, and the junction held 7 bases outside the gene matches. As DNA, the CDR3 is TGTGCCAGCAGTTTACTTACAGGGGTAGCTAATTCACCCCTCCACTTT. Protein: CASSLLTGVANSPLHF.

The genes are TRBV15 and TRBJ2-5; D is undetermined. Deletions cut 6 bases from V and 5 bases from J, with 19 bases between. The length of the CDR3 is 15 residues. Germline V CDR1 and CDR2: LNHNV, YYDKDF (reference sequence). CDR3 sequence: CATSITQLPTETQYF. As DNA, the CDR3 is TGTGCCACCAGTATCACCCAGCTCCCAACGGAGACCCAGTACTTC.

The chain is built from TRBV10-3 and TRBJ2-3; D is uncertain. CDR3 length: 11 residues. Trimming shortened V by 4 bases and J by 6 bases, and 5 bases separated the two germline ends. In germline, CDR1 is ENHRY, CDR2 SYGVKD. The CDR3 DNA is TGTGCCATCAGTGCATTGGATACGCAGTATTTT. It is translated as CAISALDTQYF.

The chain uses TRBV2 and TRBJ1-2, with TRBD1 matching 11 bases. The CDR3 length is 14 residues. J gave up 8 bases and V 5 bases, and 7 bases lay outside the gene matches. Looked up from germline, CDR1 is SNHLY and CDR2 is FYNNEI. CDR3 coding DNA: TGTGCCAGCAGTTCACGGACAGGGGGCTTAGGCTACACCTTC. This codes for CASSSRTGGLGYTF. Filled out from reference TRBV2 and TRBJ1-2, the complete variable domain reads EPEVTQTPSHQVTQMGQEVILRCVPISNHLYFYWYRQILGQKVEFLVSFYNNEISEKSEIFDDQFSVERPDGSNFTLKIRSTKLEDSAMYFCASSSRTGGLGYTFGSGTRLTVV.

The chain combines TRBV11-2 with TRBJ2-5; D perhaps matches TRBD2 (6 bases). The length of the CDR3 is 12 residues. Germline V gives CDR1 SGHAT, CDR2 FQNNGV. V lost 4 bases and J 3 bases, leaving 6 bases between the germline ends. The DNA for the CDR3 is TGTGCCAGCAGCTCGGGAGAAGAGACCCAGTACTTC. Protein: CASSSGEETQYF.

J is TRBJ2-1 and V is TRBV27, with D unresolved. V lost 9 bases and J lost 0, with 12 bases in between. The length of the CDR3 is 14 residues. The germline V gene encodes CDR1 MNHEY and CDR2 SMNVEV (reference sequence). CDR3 loop: CASLGFSSYNEQFF. The DNA for the CDR3 is TGTGCCAGTCTAGGGTTTAGCTCCTACAATGAGCAGTTCTTC.

The J gene is TRBJ2-7, the V gene TRBV29-1; weak D call: TRBD1 (5 bases). The CDR3 consists of 11 residues. Germline V gene sequence: CDR1 SQVTM, CDR2 ANQGSEA. V lost 6 bases to trimming and J lost 3 bases, with 9 bases between them. The chain's CDR3 is CSVGDFYEQYF. CDR3 sequence (DNA): TGCAGCGTAGGGGATTTCTACGAGCAGTACTTC.

This rearrangement joins TRBV18 to TRBJ2-2; D gene uncertain. V lost 3 bases and J lost 3, with 8 bases in between. The CDR3 is 14 residues long. The germline CDR1 and CDR2 sequences are KGHSH and LQKENI. In nucleotides, the CDR3 is TGTGCCAGCTCACCTCTCGAGGACACCGGGGAGCTGTTTTTT. This translates into CASSPLEDTGELFF.

The gene calls are TRBV10-3 and TRBJ2-3; D remains ambiguous. Germline V gene lookup returns CDR1 ENHRY and CDR2 SYGVKD. The CDR3 totals 13 residues. V shed 2 bases and J shed 2 bases, with 5 bases lying between them. As DNA, the CDR3 is TGTGCCATCAGTGAGAGGTACACAGATACGCAGTATTTT. Amino acids: CAISERYTDTQYF.

This rearrangement joins TRBV28 to TRBJ1-2, with D tentatively TRBD1 (6 bases). This CDR3 is 14 amino acids long. The V gene's germline CDR1 is MDHEN and CDR2 SYDVKM. The V end was cut by 5 bases, the J end by 0 bases, with 10 bases between. CDR3 nucleotide sequence: TGTGCCAGCAGTCAGGGGCCAGCTAACTATGGCTACACCTTC. Amino acids: CASSQGPANYGYTF.

The chain links TRBV9 to TRBJ2-1; D might be TRBD1 (5 bases). Trimming left V 1 base short and J 1 base short, with 9 bases between. The length of the CDR3 is 15 residues. From germline, CDR1 is SGDLS and CDR2 YYNGEE. The CDR3: CASSVRGQSYNEQFF. The CDR3 bases are TGTGCCAGCAGCGTAAGGGGCCAGTCCTACAATGAGCAGTTCTTC.

This clone was picked up a small number of times. V usage is TRBV6-6 and J usage is TRBJ1-2, with D possibly matching TRBD1 (5 bases). The CDR3 length is 12 residues. Germline V lookup: CDR1 MNHNY, CDR2 SVGAGI (reference sequence). The V gene lost 5 bases and the J gene lost 7 bases, with 11 bases spanning the gap. The CDR3 DNA reads TGTGCCAGCAGTACGACAGAAGCTGGCTACACCTTC. Translated: CASSTTEAGYTF.

The chain uses TRBV28 and TRBJ2-1, with TRBD2 identical over 10 bases. The CDR3 runs to 19 residues. Per the germline V gene, CDR1 is MDHEN and CDR2 is SYDVKM. Trimming took 1 base from V and 2 from J; bases not matched to a gene: 11. The CDR3 loop is CASSLSLAGGPGTYNEQFF. The CDR3 nucleotides read TGTGCCAGCAGTTTATCTTTAGCGGGAGGCCCCGGGACCTACAATGAGCAGTTCTTC. Complete variable domain (other parts from reference TRBV28 and TRBJ2-1): DVKVTQSSRYLVKRTGEKVFLECVQDMDHENMFWYRQDPGLGLRLIYFSYDVKMKEKGDIPEGYSVSREKKERFSLILESASTNQTSMYLCASSLSLAGGPGTYNEQFFGPGTRLTVL.

V gene TRBV6-1 combines with J gene TRBJ1-5; D is perhaps TRBD1 (5 bases). The length of the CDR3 is 14 residues. V lost 8 bases and J lost 2, with 13 bases in between. Looked up from germline, CDR1 is MNHNS and CDR2 is SASEGT. The CDR3 sequence is CASGGGLGNQPQHF. The CDR3 region has the DNA TGTGCCAGCGGGGGAGGGCTAGGCAATCAGCCCCAGCATTTT.

The V call is TRBV6-5, the J call TRBJ2-7; a possible D gene is TRBD1 (5 bases). There are 15 residues in the CDR3. Germline V gene data show CDR1 as MNHEY and CDR2 as SVGAGI. Deletions cut 5 bases from V and 0 bases from J, with 14 bases between. The DNA for the CDR3 is TGTGCCAGCAGTAATCTCGACAGCCTCTCCTACGAGCAGTACTTC. It specifies CASSNLDSLSYEQYF.

This chain uses TRBV10-3 with TRBJ2-1; 9 nucleotides agree with TRBD1. The germline gives CDR1 ENHRY, CDR2 SYGVKD. V gave up 10 bases and J gave up 6 bases; unmatched junction bases: 4. The CDR3 has 12 residues. CDR3 nucleotide sequence: TGTGCCACCCGGGACAGGGTCAATGAGCAGTTCTTC. Protein: CATRDRVNEQFF.